The sample holds one count of the clone carrying this T cell receptor beta chain. The antigen is unknown. The entry originates in a study of T cell responses to AZD1222 COVID-19 vaccine. Study outcomes and limitations: Spike-specific TCR breadth and depth were elevated following two AZD1222 doses. Baseline seropositivity occurred in only a handful of AZD1222 recipients.

The method was immunoSEQ multiplex PCR; TCRdb's version includes in-frame clones alone and lacks a portion of them. The table includes more than 85,000 clones, around 90% detected once. With 1 base removed from V and 5 bases from J, the gap between germline ends came to 9 bases. Germline V gene lookup returns CDR1 SGHKS and CDR2 YYEKEE (reference sequence). The CDR3 has 13 residues. The chain joins TRBV5-5 to TRBJ1-2; no reliable D call. Sample: peripheral blood, taken on day 0 of AZD1222 vaccination. This receptor was taken from an adult in good health. The CDR3 DNA sequence: TGTGCCAGCAGCTTGTTTATAGCTTATGGCTACACCTTC. Its protein product is CASSLFIAYGYTF.